One and the same sample provided the 17 T cell receptor beta chains below, sequenced in a study of blood T cell repertoires in COVID-19. Here immunoSEQ multiplex PCR was the method, and the copy in TCRdb shows in-frame clones only, minus some. The table records about 140,000 clones, around three quarters of them present only once. Sequenced input: peripheral blood. These receptors originate from a man older than 75 with acute or convalescent COVID-19.

This sequence joins TRBV7-2 and TRBJ2-7; 8 bases match TRBD1. This CDR3 contains 15 residues. From germline, CDR1 is SGHTA and CDR2 FQGNSA. Trimming took 5 bases from V and 0 from J; bases not matched to a gene: 6. DNA of the CDR3: TGTGCCAGCAGCAGAACTACAGGGGGCTCCTACGAGCAGTACTTC. It specifies CASSRTTGGSYEQYF.

CDR3 bases: TGTGCCACCAGCAGAGGCCCGGGGACTAGCGGGCAAGAGACCCAGTACTTC. It codes for CATSRGPGTSGQETQYF. The chain joins TRBV15 to TRBJ2-5, with 12 bases lining up with TRBD2. The CDR3 has 17 residues. With 1 base clipped from V and 2 bases from J, the junction kept 5 bases outside the gene matches. CDR1 is LNHNV, CDR2 YYDKDF, per germline (reference sequence).

V usage is TRBV7-2 and J usage is TRBJ2-7, with D perhaps TRBD1 (5 bases). The CDR3 consists of 13 residues. Per germline, CDR1 SGHTA and CDR2 FQGNSA. V lost 5 bases, J lost 7 bases, and 15 bases lay in between. The CDR3 DNA is TGTGCCAGCAGCGAGGATCCGCCAGGGGAGCAGTACTTC. Translation: CASSEDPPGEQYF.

This clone has just a few counts. The genes are TRBV7-2 and TRBJ2-3, with 13 bases fitting TRBD2. Trimming took 5 bases from V and 2 from J; bases not matched to a gene: 7. Per the germline V gene, CDR1 is SGHTA and CDR2 is FQGNSA. The CDR3 is 17 amino acids. CDR3: CASSPPGLAGSTDTQYF. The CDR3 coding sequence is TGTGCCAGCAGCCCACCGGGACTAGCGGGGTCCACAGATACGCAGTATTTT.

The chain has TRBV7-3 and TRBJ2-7; tentative D call: TRBD1 (5 bases). V was cut by 5 bases and J by 0 bases, with 8 bases left in between. The length of the CDR3 is 13 residues. Germline CDR1 SGHTA, CDR2 FQGTGA. DNA for the CDR3: TGTGCCAGCAGCAGGGGCCCCTCCTACGAGCAGTACTTC. Residues: CASSRGPSYEQYF.

This clone was seen a single time. The V and J genes are TRBV24-1 and TRBJ2-7, with D perhaps TRBD2 (6 bases). The V end was cut by 5 bases, the J end by 2 bases, with 15 bases between. The CDR3 has 15 amino acids. The germline V gene has CDR1 KGHDR and CDR2 SFDVKD. The CDR3 sequence: CATSARGGNPYEQYF. The CDR3 nucleotides are TGTGCCACCAGTGCGAGGGGAGGAAACCCCTACGAGCAGTACTTC.

This clone was picked up a small number of times. This sequence joins TRBV7-2 and TRBJ1-6, with TRBD1 as a possible D gene (5 bases). With 4 bases removed from V and 7 bases from J, the gap between germline ends came to 11 bases. Germline CDR1 is SGHTA and CDR2 is FQGNSA. This CDR3 spans 14 amino acids. CDR3 residues: CASSSDSFNSPLHF. CDR3 coding DNA: TGTGCCAGCAGCTCCGACAGCTTCAATTCACCCCTCCACTTT. Drawing the rest from reference TRBV7-2 and TRBJ1-6, the complete variable domain is GAGVSQSPSNKVTEKGKDVELRCDPISGHTALYWYRQSLGQGLEFLIYFQGNSAPDKSGLPSDRFSAERTGGSVSTLTIQRTQQEDSAVYLCASSSDSFNSPLHFGNGTRLTVT.

The gene calls are TRBV18 and TRBJ1-2; 9 nucleotides match TRBD1. Trimming took 0 bases from V and 7 from J; bases not matched to a gene: 3. The germline CDR1 and CDR2 sequences are KGHSH and LQKENI. The CDR3 length is 14 residues. CDR3 residues: CASSPPGQGTGYTF. As DNA, the CDR3 is TGTGCCAGCTCACCACCGGGACAGGGAACTGGCTACACCTTC.

The V gene is TRBV11-3, the J gene TRBJ2-1; a weak D match, TRBD1 (6 bases). The ends were cut back, 6 bases at V and 0 bases at J, with 15 bases in the middle. Germline CDR1 reads SGHNT; CDR2 reads YENEEA. The CDR3 runs 16 residues. Here the CDR3 DNA reads TGTGCCAGCAGTGGCAGGGGTGAGTCCTCCTACAATGAGCAGTTCTTC. Residues: CASSGRGESSYNEQFF.

V is TRBV7-3 and J is TRBJ1-3; tentatively, D is TRBD1 (6 bases). The V gene lost 4 bases and the J gene lost 8 bases, with 15 bases spanning the gap. Germline values: CDR1 SGHTA, CDR2 FQGTGA. This CDR3 has 14 residues. CDR3 residues: CASSSGVFLDTIYF. For the CDR3, the DNA is TGTGCCAGCAGCTCAGGGGTTTTTTTGGACACCATATATTTT.

The chain's CDR3 is CASRPPGGVSEQYF. CDR3 in DNA: TGTGCCAGCAGACCACCCGGGGGGGTCTCCGAGCAGTACTTC. The chain links TRBV7-9 to TRBJ2-7, with 8 nucleotides matching TRBD2. The germline gives CDR1 SEHNR, CDR2 FQNEAQ (reference sequence). The V and J ends lost 6 bases and 6 bases, in that order; junction bases with no gene match: 10. The CDR3 is 14 amino acids.

This chain connects TRBV4-1 to TRBJ1-5; D is uncertain. In germline, CDR1 is MGHRA, CDR2 YSYEKL. The CDR3 contains 15 residues. V gave up 0 bases and J gave up 3 bases, with 9 bases separating them. CDR3 in amino acids: CASSQESGVNQPQHF. The CDR3 DNA reads as TGCGCCAGCAGCCAAGAATCCGGTGTCAATCAGCCCCAGCATTTT.

The CDR3 sequence is CASVRSTEAFF. The CDR3 DNA reads TGTGCCAGCGTACGGAGCACTGAAGCTTTCTTT. The rearrangement uses TRBV19 and TRBJ1-1; D not certain. This CDR3 region has 11 residues. V lost 9 bases and J 4 bases, leaving 9 bases between the germline ends. Germline values: CDR1 LNHDA, CDR2 SQIVND (reference sequence).

V gene TRBV6-2 or TRBV6-3 combines with J gene TRBJ1-1, with D possibly TRBD1 on 6 matching bases. Germline lookup yields CDR1 MNHEY and CDR2 SVGEGT. Trimming removed 4 bases at V and 4 bases at J, with 16 bases between. The CDR3 spans 15 residues. The chain's CDR3 is CASSFFRGGGTEAFF. The DNA for the CDR3 is TGTGCCAGCAGTTTCTTCAGGGGAGGGGGCACTGAAGCTTTCTTT.

For this clone: A far larger clone is a single base away, which makes a read error likely. The rearrangement joins TRBV5-5 to TRBJ2-2; 10 bases fit TRBD1. The V segment lost 4 bases and the J segment 3 bases; nucleotides outside the gene matches: 3. The CDR3 covers 15 residues. Germline values: CDR1 SGHKS, CDR2 YYEKEE (reference sequence). This chain's CDR3 is CASSPGTGDTGELFF. CDR3 nucleotide sequence: TGTGCCAGCAGCCCCGGGACAGGGGACACCGGGGAGCTGTTTTTT. Full variable domain (remainder filled in from reference TRBV5-5 and TRBJ2-2): DAGVTQSPTHLIKTRGQQVTLRCSPISGHKSVSWYQQVLGQGPQFIFQYYEKEERGRGNFPDRFSARQFPNYSSELNVNALLLGDSALYLCASSPGTGDTGELFFGEGSRLTVL.

This clone has a handful of counts. The gene calls are TRBV18 and TRBJ2-1; 9 bases fit TRBD1. CDR3 length: 14 residues. CDR1 is KGHSH and CDR2 is LQKENI in the germline V gene. The V and J ends lost 6 bases and 7 bases, in that order; junction bases with no gene match: 7. The CDR3 region has the DNA TGTGCCAGCTCCATGGACAGGGGCTCGAATGAGCAGTTCTTC. Its translation: CASSMDRGSNEQFF.

This clone was recorded a few times. The chain employs TRBV28 and TRBJ2-5; 11 positions agree with TRBD2. CDR1 and CDR2 (germline): MDHEN, SYDVKM. The V gene end was trimmed by 5 bases and the J gene end by 5 bases; junction bases not matched to a gene: 4. This CDR3 contains 14 residues. The CDR3 sequence: CASSDRTSGETQYF. For the CDR3, the DNA is TGTGCCAGCAGTGACCGGACTAGCGGGGAGACCCAGTACTTC.